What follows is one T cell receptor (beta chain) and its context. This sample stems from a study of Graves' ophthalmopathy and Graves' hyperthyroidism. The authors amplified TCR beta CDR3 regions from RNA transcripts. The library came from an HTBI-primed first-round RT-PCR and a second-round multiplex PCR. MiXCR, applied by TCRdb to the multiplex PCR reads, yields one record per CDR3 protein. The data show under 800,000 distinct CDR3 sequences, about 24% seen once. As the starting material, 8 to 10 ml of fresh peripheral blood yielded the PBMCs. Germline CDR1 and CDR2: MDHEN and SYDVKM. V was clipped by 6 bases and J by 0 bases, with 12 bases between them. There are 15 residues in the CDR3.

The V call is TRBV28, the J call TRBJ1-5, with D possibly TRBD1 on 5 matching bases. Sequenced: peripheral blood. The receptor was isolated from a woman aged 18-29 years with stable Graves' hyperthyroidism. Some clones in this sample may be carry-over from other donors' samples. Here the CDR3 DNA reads TGTGCCAGCAGCAGGGTCCGGTATAGCAATCAGCCCCAGCATTTT. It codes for CASSRVRYSNQPQHF.